The 8 T cell receptor beta chains listed next were all sequenced from one sample in a study of blood T cell repertoires in COVID-19. Assay: immunoSEQ multiplex PCR; the TCRdb copy retains only in-frame clones and omits some. The table lists 150,000 to 200,000 clones, approximately 90% of them singletons. What was sequenced was peripheral blood. The receptors were gathered from a woman aged 55-70 years who had recovered from COVID-19.

This chain uses TRBV6-5 with TRBJ2-7; D unclear. The CDR3 spans 16 residues. Germline lookup yields CDR1 MNHEY and CDR2 SVGAGI. V was shortened by 0 bases and J by 1 base, with 13 bases between the two germline ends. The CDR3 DNA follows: TGTGCCAGCAGTTACTCGAAGCTAGTAATGTCCTACGAGCAGTACTTC. The encoded protein is CASSYSKLVMSYEQYF.

V gene TRBV4-1 combines with J gene TRBJ2-1; no definite D call. Germline V gene data show CDR1 as MGHRA and CDR2 as YSYEKL. V was trimmed by 0 bases and J by 12 bases, leaving 12 bases between them. CDR3 size: 13 residues. The CDR3 coding sequence is TGCGCCAGCAGCCAAGATTTCCTAGTTGGGCAGTTCTTC. Translation: CASSQDFLVGQFF.

V and J are TRBV2 and TRBJ2-4; no clear D gene. From germline, CDR1 is SNHLY and CDR2 FYNNEI. The ends were cut back, 1 base at V and 12 bases at J, with 16 bases in the middle. CDR3 length: 14 residues. CDR3 sequence: CASSEDPRLYSQYF. The DNA for the CDR3 is TGTGCCAGCAGTGAAGACCCTAGGTTGTATTCTCAGTACTTC. Drawing the rest from reference TRBV2 and TRBJ2-4, the complete variable domain is EPEVTQTPSHQVTQMGQEVILRCVPISNHLYFYWYRQILGQKVEFLVSFYNNEISEKSEIFDDQFSVERPDGSNFTLKIRSTKLEDSAMYFCASSEDPRLYSQYFGAGTRLSVL.

The chain recombines TRBV6-5 with TRBJ2-7, with a weak D call TRBD1 (6 bases). V lost 6 bases, J lost 2 bases, and 20 bases lay in between. Germline CDR1 reads MNHEY; CDR2 reads SVGAGI. The CDR3 has 16 residues. The CDR3 is CASSYLPDRPPYEQYF. CDR3 nucleotide sequence: TGTGCCAGCAGCTACCTCCCCGACAGGCCCCCCTACGAGCAGTACTTC.

V is TRBV5-5 and J is TRBJ2-7; 8 bases match TRBD1. The CDR3 contains 18 residues. Germline CDR1 reads SGHKS; CDR2 reads YYEKEE (reference sequence). V gave up 4 bases and J gave up 3 bases; unmatched junction bases: 18. Here the CDR3 DNA reads TGTGCCAGCAGCAGGAGTCAGAGCTTACGGGACAGGATCTACGAGCAGTACTTC. Its translation is CASSRSQSLRDRIYEQYF.

The chain carries TRBV10-3 and TRBJ2-5; D call uncertain. The ends were cut back, 6 bases at V and 0 bases at J, with 14 bases in the middle. The CDR3 covers 15 residues. Germline V gene lookup returns CDR1 ENHRY and CDR2 SYGVKD. This chain's CDR3 is CAIRKGESDQETQYF. The CDR3 DNA reads TGTGCCATCAGGAAAGGAGAGAGCGACCAAGAGACCCAGTACTTC.

The gene calls are TRBV11-2 and TRBJ1-4; D perhaps matches TRBD1 (6 bases). Trimming cost V 5 bases and J 4 bases, with 14 bases left between them. Germline assignment: CDR1 SGHAT and CDR2 FQNNGV. The CDR3 loop spans 15 amino acids. The CDR3 sequence is CASSRQAGNNEKLFF. DNA of the CDR3: TGTGCCAGCAGCCGACAGGCGGGCAATAATGAAAAACTGTTTTTT.

Here the CDR3 reads CASSRQGFEAFF. The CDR3 nucleotides are TGTGCCAGCAGTAGACAGGGTTTTGAAGCTTTCTTT. The chain uses TRBV12-3 or TRBV12-4 and TRBJ1-1; 7 bases are shared with TRBD1. The CDR3 has 12 residues. V was clipped by 5 bases and J by 7 bases; unmatched bases: 4.